This passage covers 14 T cell receptor beta chains from one sample sequenced in a study of blood T cell repertoires in COVID-19. The data were produced by immunoSEQ multiplex PCR, yet TCRdb's version contains in-frame clones alone and is incomplete. This sample carries roughly 150,000 clones, about 89% of them seen once, and the ten largest clones take roughly 2.9%. The specimen sequenced was peripheral blood. The receptors stem from a man in his 60s with active or convalescent COVID-19.

This clone turned up a few times. The chain uses TRBV9 and TRBJ2-7; TRBD1 agrees at 9 bases. CDR3 length equals 15 residues. J gave up 0 bases and V 4 bases, and 5 bases lay outside the gene matches. CDR1 is SGDLS and CDR2 is YYNGEE in the germline V gene. This chain's CDR3 is CASSSPDRGSYEQYF. The CDR3 DNA reads TGTGCCAGCAGCTCCCCGGACAGGGGCTCCTACGAGCAGTACTTC. Together with reference TRBV9 and TRBJ2-7, the CDR3 gives the full variable domain: DSGVTQTPKHLITATGQRVTLRCSPRSGDLSVYWYQQSLDQGLQFLIQYYNGEERAKGNILERFSAQQFPDLHSELNLSSLELGDSALYFCASSSPDRGSYEQYFGPGTRLTVT.

The chain combines TRBV6-5 with TRBJ2-7; a weak D match, TRBD2 (5 bases). V was trimmed by 8 bases and J by 2 bases, leaving 13 bases between them. The CDR3 totals 13 residues. Germline V gives CDR1 MNHEY, CDR2 SVGAGI. The chain's CDR3 is CASPRGSTYEQYF. CDR3 sequence (DNA): TGTGCCAGCCCCAGAGGGAGCACCTACGAGCAGTACTTC.

The chain joins TRBV19 to TRBJ1-1, with 9 positions matching TRBD1. Germline CDR1 is LNHDA and CDR2 is SQIVND (reference sequence). The CDR3 is made up of 14 amino acids. Trimming cost V 5 bases and J 5 bases; bases outside gene matches: 6. The CDR3 sequence: CASSLTGTGTEAFF. The CDR3 coding sequence is TGTGCCAGTAGTTTAACCGGGACAGGGACTGAAGCTTTCTTT.

This clone has a handful of counts. CDR3 protein: CASSPPSGWAETQYF. CDR3 bases: TGTGCCAGCAGCCCGCCGTCGGGATGGGCAGAGACCCAGTACTTC. This chain joins TRBV3-1 (or the pseudogene TRBV3-2) and TRBJ2-5; a possible D gene is TRBD2 (5 bases). Trimming left V 4 bases short and J 4 bases short, with 16 bases between. This CDR3 has 15 amino acids. Germline V gene lookup returns CDR1 LGHDT and CDR2 YNNKEL (reference sequence).

This sequence joins TRBV7-2 and TRBJ2-7; a possible D gene is TRBD2 (6 bases). The germline CDR1 and CDR2 sequences are SGHTA and FQGNSA. V was shortened by 5 bases and J by 2 bases, with 22 bases between the two germline ends. This CDR3 region has 17 residues. CDR3 nucleotide sequence: TGTGCCAGCAGCAATCCCCGGTCGGCGGGGCAAACCTACGAGCAGTACTTC. This codes for CASSNPRSAGQTYEQYF. The whole variable domain, remainder taken from reference TRBV7-2 and TRBJ2-7, is GAGVSQSPSNKVTEKGKDVELRCDPISGHTALYWYRQSLGQGLEFLIYFQGNSAPDKSGLPSDRFSAERTGGSVSTLTIQRTQQEDSAVYLCASSNPRSAGQTYEQYFGPGTRLTVT.

The chain is built from TRBV7-3 and TRBJ2-1; tentative D call: TRBD2 (5 bases). The CDR3 consists of 19 residues. V lost 2 bases and J 0 bases, leaving 20 bases between the germline ends. CDR1 and CDR2 (germline): SGHTA, FQGTGA. In DNA form, the CDR3 reads TGTGCCAGCAGCTTAGCGGGTCCGGCCGTCAAAAGCTCCTACAATGAGCAGTTCTTC. The encoded protein is CASSLAGPAVKSSYNEQFF.

CDR3 loop: CASSRDRGNSPLHF. The CDR3 coding sequence is TGTGCCAGCAGCAGGGACAGGGGAAATTCACCCCTCCACTTT. V usage is TRBV5-6 and J usage is TRBJ1-6; the match to TRBD1 covers 10 bases. V lost 4 bases, J lost 7 bases, and 2 bases stayed unmatched. The germline CDR1 and CDR2 sequences are SGHDT and YYEEEE. CDR3 length equals 14 residues.

In DNA, the CDR3 is TGTGCCAGCAGGGCGGGTAAAAAACTGTTTTTT. The encoded protein is CASRAGKKLFF. The gene calls are TRBV28 and TRBJ1-4; no reliable D call. Trimming removed 6 bases at V and 9 bases at J, with 8 bases between. The CDR3 extends over 11 amino acids. CDR1 is MDHEN and CDR2 is SYDVKM in the germline V gene.

J is TRBJ2-7 and V is TRBV11-2; 10 bases map to TRBD2. The germline CDR1 and CDR2 sequences are SGHAT and FQNNGV. This CDR3 has 14 residues. With 5 bases clipped from V and 4 bases from J, the junction kept 5 bases outside the gene matches. As DNA, the CDR3 is TGTGCCAGCAGCCAAGCGGGAGGGCCATACGAGCAGTACTTC. Protein sequence: CASSQAGGPYEQYF.

The genes are TRBV9 and TRBJ2-2; 8 bases line up with TRBD1. The CDR3 totals 18 residues. J was trimmed by 4 bases and V by 1 base; bases with no gene match: 12. CDR1 and CDR2 from the germline V gene are SGDLS and YYNGEE. Here the CDR3 reads CASSVKGGRDRSTGELFF. Here the CDR3 DNA reads TGTGCCAGCAGCGTAAAAGGGGGAAGGGACAGGAGCACCGGGGAGCTGTTTTTT.

The genes are TRBV27 and TRBJ2-7; maybe TRBD2 (5 bases). V gave up 0 bases and J gave up 3 bases, with 12 bases separating them. Germline CDR1 reads MNHEY; CDR2 reads SMNVEV (reference sequence). The CDR3 consists of 15 residues. Written as DNA, the CDR3 is TGTGCCAGCAGTTTATCTTCTGGACGGGGCTACGAGCAGTACTTC. Amino acids: CASSLSSGRGYEQYF.

V gene TRBV5-4 combines with J gene TRBJ1-3, with 7 bases identical to TRBD1. This CDR3 comprises 16 residues. The junction had 3 bases not matched to a gene; V was cut back by 0 bases and J by 0 bases. Germline values: CDR1 SGHNT, CDR2 YYREEE (reference sequence). CDR3 loop: CASSLAGQNSGNTIYF. The CDR3 DNA follows: TGTGCCAGCAGCTTGGCGGGACAGAACTCTGGAAACACCATATATTTT. The whole variable domain, filled in from reference TRBV5-4 and TRBJ1-3, reads ETGVTQSPTHLIKTRGQQVTLRCSSQSGHNTVSWYQQALGQGPQFIFQYYREEENGRGNFPPRFSGLQFPNYSSELNVNALELDDSALYLCASSLAGQNSGNTIYFGEGSWLTVV.

As DNA, the CDR3 is TGTGCCAGCAGCAGGGAGCAGTACTTC. The encoded protein is CASSREQYF. The V call is TRBV2, the J call TRBJ2-7; D unclear. This CDR3 is 9 amino acids long. Germline CDR1 and CDR2: SNHLY and FYNNEI. Deletions cut 6 bases from V and 7 bases from J, with 4 bases between.

The rearrangement uses TRBV7-2 and TRBJ2-3, with TRBD2 matching over 9 bases. Trimming cost V 7 bases and J 1 base; bases outside gene matches: 6. This CDR3 region has 15 residues. The germline V gene encodes CDR1 SGHTA and CDR2 FQGNSA. The CDR3 bases are TGTGCCAGCACCCTTAGCGGGAGTCGCACAGATACGCAGTATTTT. This sequence encodes CASTLSGSRTDTQYF.